The 10 T cell receptor beta chains given below trace back to one sample, sequenced in a study of cytomegalovirus exposure and HLA in healthy donors. Using immunoSEQ multiplex PCR, the repertoire was profiled, and TCRdb retains in-frame clones only, with some absent. The sample yields about 120,000 clones, 85% seen once. The specimen was PBMCs. Every receptor here comes from a woman in her 30s in good health and CMV-seronegative.

This clone was found a few times. This chain uses TRBV9 with TRBJ1-3; the D gene is possibly TRBD1 (6 bases). The CDR3 extends over 16 amino acids. The germline gives CDR1 SGDLS, CDR2 YYNGEE. V was trimmed by 3 bases and J by 2 bases, leaving 15 bases between them. CDR3 nucleotide sequence: TGTGCCAGCAGCGCCGGACAGCAACAAACTGGAAACACCATATATTTT. As protein: CASSAGQQQTGNTIYF.

In its sample, this clone was seen a few times. The V gene is TRBV19, the J gene TRBJ2-5; possibly TRBD2 for D (8 bases). Trimming took 5 bases from V and 7 from J, leaving 17 bases between them. Germline V gene sequence: CDR1 LNHDA, CDR2 SQIVND (reference sequence). The CDR3 covers 14 residues. CDR3 sequence: CASSPGRGQGTQYF. CDR3 bases: TGTGCCAGTAGTCCCGGGAGGGGGCAGGGGACCCAGTACTTC.

This clone showed up just a few times. The rearrangement uses TRBV7-2 and TRBJ2-1, with D unresolved. Germline-derived CDR1 and CDR2 are SGHTA and FQGNSA. Trimming took 5 bases from V and 9 from J, leaving 14 bases between them. The CDR3 runs to 13 residues. CDR3: CASSLTGPGEQFF. In nucleotides, the CDR3 is TGTGCCAGCAGCCTAACGGGTCCCGGTGAGCAGTTCTTC.

The CDR3 reads CASSLSQGGVTEAFF. Here the CDR3 DNA reads TGTGCCAGTAGTCTAAGTCAGGGGGGCGTCACTGAAGCTTTCTTT. J is TRBJ1-1 and V is TRBV19, with 7 bases fitting TRBD1. V dropped 5 bases and J dropped 4; count of bases not matched to a gene: 10. CDR1 is LNHDA, CDR2 SQIVND, per germline (reference sequence). The CDR3 spans 15 residues.

On this clone: The same CDR3 is also encoded by other DNA sequences in this sample. The chain carries TRBV5-4 and TRBJ1-2; maybe TRBD1 (6 bases). Germline V CDR1 and CDR2: SGHNT, YYREEE (reference sequence). The CDR3 runs to 14 residues. V was shortened by 3 bases and J by 2 bases, with 11 bases between the two germline ends. The CDR3 nucleotides are TGTGCCAGCAGCTCAAAACAGGGAAACTATGGCTACACCTTC. Protein sequence: CASSSKQGNYGYTF.

The chain employs TRBV7-2 and TRBJ2-3; a possible D gene is TRBD2 (5 bases). The CDR3 runs to 14 residues. Germline V lookup: CDR1 SGHTA, CDR2 FQGNSA. The ends were cut back, 3 bases at V and 3 bases at J, with 10 bases in the middle. CDR3 bases: TGTGCCAGCAGCTTCTTGGACTTTACAGATACGCAGTATTTT. Residues: CASSFLDFTDTQYF.

This rearrangement joins TRBV6-5 to TRBJ2-2; tentatively, D is TRBD2 (5 bases). Trimming removed 0 bases at V and 0 bases at J, with 8 bases between. The V gene's germline CDR1 is MNHEY and CDR2 SVGAGI. The CDR3 has 16 residues. CDR3 DNA sequence: TGTGCCAGCAGTTACTCGAGGGCGCCGAACACCGGGGAGCTGTTTTTT. Protein: CASSYSRAPNTGELFF.

The sample holds one count of this clone. The rearrangement joins TRBV18 to TRBJ2-2, with 8 positions matching TRBD1. Per the germline V gene, CDR1 is KGHSH and CDR2 is LQKENI. V lost 2 bases to trimming and J lost 2 bases; unmatched junction nucleotides: 4. This CDR3 spans 16 amino acids. CDR3 sequence: CASSPGQGANTGELFF. The CDR3 bases are TGTGCCAGCTCACCAGGACAGGGAGCAAACACCGGGGAGCTGTTTTTT.

This chain uses TRBV7-3 with TRBJ2-5; D is possibly TRBD2 (6 bases). The length of the CDR3 is 13 residues. Per germline, CDR1 SGHTA and CDR2 FQGTGA. The V and J ends lost 5 bases and 5 bases respectively, with 12 bases between them. The CDR3 protein is CASSLTSRETQYF. CDR3 coding DNA: TGTGCCAGCAGCCTGACTAGTCGGGAGACCCAGTACTTC.

This clone was seen at least ten times. The rearrangement uses TRBV5-1 and TRBJ2-7; 9 nucleotides agree with TRBD2. Germline values: CDR1 SGHRS, CDR2 YFSETQ. V gave up 0 bases and J gave up 5 bases; unmatched junction bases: 6. The CDR3 length is 15 residues. CDR3 sequence: CASSLAVGLANEQYF. In DNA, the CDR3 is TGCGCCAGCAGCTTGGCCGTAGGACTAGCGAACGAGCAGTACTTC.